The 17 T cell receptor beta chains below all came from one sample that was sequenced in a study of T-cell memory formation after mild COVID-19. A single record per CDR3 protein comes from TCRdb applying MiXCR to the 5' RACE reads. This repertoire shows 190,000 or so distinct CDR3 sequences, 20% to 25% found once; its top ten account for about 21%. The sequencing input was PBMCs or a T cell subset sorted from them (not recorded which). These receptors were taken from an adult woman who had mild COVID-19 (a few samples of this study predate the infection). Cell type and time point are not known.

This sequence joins TRBV3-1 and TRBJ2-7, with 9 bases identical to TRBD2. The J segment lost 2 bases and the V segment lost 8 bases, leaving 1 base of the junction unmatched. The CDR3 extends over 12 amino acids. Looked up from germline, CDR1 is LGHDT and CDR2 is YNNKEL (reference sequence). The CDR3 here is CASSSGTYEQYF. The CDR3 DNA is TGTGCCAGCTCTAGCGGGACCTACGAGCAGTACTTC.

This clonotype occurred a few times. The chain employs TRBV6-4 and TRBJ2-3; D is undetermined. Germline assignment: CDR1 MRHNA and CDR2 SNTAGT. V lost 3 bases and J lost 3, with 4 bases in between. This CDR3 comprises 12 residues. CDR3 nucleotides: TGTGCCAGCAGTGAGGGGACAGATACGCAGTATTTT. Translation: CASSEGTDTQYF.

The chain joins TRBV3-1 to TRBJ2-3; D assignment may be TRBD1 or TRBD2 (5 bases each). The germline V gene has CDR1 LGHDT and CDR2 YNNKEL (reference sequence). Trimming took 5 bases from V and 4 from J, leaving 13 bases between them. The CDR3 loop spans 14 amino acids. The CDR3 region has the DNA TGTGCCAGCAGCGTCGGGGTAGGGGCAGATACGCAGTATTTT. The encoded protein is CASSVGVGADTQYF.

A few counts support this clonotype. This chain uses TRBV27 with TRBJ1-1, with a weak D call TRBD1 (6 bases). The CDR3 totals 14 residues. Germline V gene lookup returns CDR1 MNHEY and CDR2 SMNVEV (reference sequence). Trimming removed 2 bases at V and 4 bases at J, with 11 bases between. In DNA, the CDR3 is TGTGCCAGCAGTTTAGTCAGGGGACGCACTGAAGCTTTCTTT. Its protein is CASSLVRGRTEAFF.

As to this clonotype: At one end the junction does not follow the germline gene, possibly because of a read error. The rearrangement links TRBV12-3 or TRBV12-4 to TRBJ1-2, with a tentative D call TRBD1 (5 bases). This CDR3 has 12 residues. This chain's CDR3 is CASSLGIGHNAF. The CDR3 coding sequence is TGTGCCAGCAGCCTGGGAATTGGACATAACGCCTTC.

V and J are TRBV30 and TRBJ2-2; D possibly corresponds to TRBD2 (6 bases). Germline V gene lookup returns CDR1 GTSNPN and CDR2 SVGIG (reference sequence). V was shortened by 0 bases and J by 3 bases, with 11 bases between the two germline ends. The CDR3 covers 15 residues. CDR3 bases: TGTGCCTGGAGTGTAATCGGGGGTGACACCGGGGAGCTGTTTTTT. Its protein is CAWSVIGGDTGELFF.

This chain uses TRBV6-5 with TRBJ1-2; possible D gene TRBD1, 6 bases. The V end lost 5 bases, the J end lost 4 bases, and 20 bases lay between the germline ends. This CDR3 is built from 16 residues. Germline V gene lookup returns CDR1 MNHEY and CDR2 SVGAGI. The CDR3 protein is CASSPPTLTGVYGYTF. Here the CDR3 DNA reads TGTGCCAGCAGTCCACCGACCTTGACAGGAGTCTATGGCTACACCTTC.

The chain employs TRBV12-3 or TRBV12-4 and TRBJ2-7; tentative D call: TRBD1 (5 bases). CDR3 length: 14 residues. V lost 6 bases and J 2 bases, leaving 14 bases between the germline ends. CDR3: CASSPTESPYEQYF. Written as DNA, the CDR3 is TGTGCCAGCAGCCCGACAGAGAGTCCCTACGAGCAGTACTTC.

The sample holds a few counts of this clonotype. The CDR3 DNA is TGTGCCAGCAGCCAAGAATTCCCCGCACTAGCGGGAGGTGGGGGGGAGCTGTTTTTT. Amino acid sequence: CASSQEFPALAGGGGELFF. V is TRBV4-2 and J is TRBJ2-2; 12 nucleotides align to TRBD2. Germline CDR1 and CDR2: LGHNA and YNFKEQ. This CDR3 spans 19 amino acids. J lost 8 bases, V lost 0 bases, and 13 bases had no gene match.

There are a few counts of this clonotype. The genes are TRBV5-5 and TRBJ1-5; the match to TRBD1 covers 7 bases. Germline V gene lookup returns CDR1 SGHKS and CDR2 YYEKEE (reference sequence). The CDR3 runs 14 residues. The V segment lost 4 bases and the J segment 7 bases; nucleotides outside the gene matches: 8. The CDR3 DNA is TGTGCCAGCAGCCCGACAGGGAGGGGGCAGCCCCAGCATTTT. It yields the protein CASSPTGRGQPQHF.

This chain links TRBV6-5 with TRBJ2-7, with 7 bases lining up with TRBD1. CDR1 is MNHEY, CDR2 SVGAGI, per germline. The trim removed 1 base at V and 4 bases at J, leaving 4 bases unmatched. This CDR3 contains 14 residues. The CDR3 DNA follows: TGTGCCAGCAGTTACTTTGACAGGGCGTACGAGCAGTACTTC. Translated: CASSYFDRAYEQYF.

This clonotype has a handful of counts. The chain is built from TRBV6-5 and TRBJ2-5; the D is unclear. V was clipped by 6 bases and J by 5 bases, with 7 bases between them. The CDR3 contains 11 residues. Germline V gene sequence: CDR1 MNHEY, CDR2 SVGAGI. The DNA of the CDR3 is TGTGCCAGCAGCCGCGACGAGACCCAGTACTTC. Translated, it gives CASSRDETQYF.

CDR3 in DNA: TGTGCCAGCGGAGCGGGGCAGACCACTTTAGCCAAAAACATTCAGTACTTC. Protein: CASGAGQTTLAKNIQYF. The chain couples TRBV13 to TRBJ2-4, with 7 bases lining up with TRBD2. Germline CDR1 PRHDT, CDR2 FYEKMQ (reference sequence). With 8 bases clipped from V and 0 bases from J, the junction kept 13 bases outside the gene matches. The CDR3 covers 17 residues.

To note about this clonotype: A junction boundary mismatches the germline segment, possibly from a read error. This sequence joins TRBV12-3 or TRBV12-4 and TRBJ2-3; 7 bases line up with TRBD2. The CDR3 contains 16 residues. CDR3 region: CSSSSHAGRGTDTQYF. CDR3 bases: TGTTCCAGCAGTTCCCATGCGGGGAGGGGCACAGATACGCAGTATTTT.

In this sample, this clonotype turned up a few times. V is TRBV7-9 and J is TRBJ2-3; 7 bases fit TRBD1. Unmatched junction bases numbered 3, after V lost 2 bases and J lost 1 base. The germline gives CDR1 SEHNR, CDR2 FQNEAQ (reference sequence). This CDR3 spans 15 amino acids. The CDR3, as DNA: TGTGCCAGCAGCTTACTCGACAGGGGCACAGATACGCAGTATTTT. It encodes CASSLLDRGTDTQYF.

J is TRBJ2-3 and V is TRBV5-4, with 11 positions matching TRBD2. The germline V gene has CDR1 SGHNT and CDR2 YYREEE (reference sequence). The V and J ends lost 2 bases and 5 bases, in that order; junction bases with no gene match: 10. This CDR3 contains 17 residues. CDR3 DNA sequence: TGTGCCAGCAGCTTCGACTCACTAGCGGGAGTGGTAGATACGCAGTATTTT. This encodes CASSFDSLAGVVDTQYF. Supplemented by reference TRBV5-4 and TRBJ2-3, the full variable domain reads ETGVTQSPTHLIKTRGQQVTLRCSSQSGHNTVSWYQQALGQGPQFIFQYYREEENGRGNFPPRFSGLQFPNYSSELNVNALELDDSALYLCASSFDSLAGVVDTQYFGPGTRLTVL.

This clonotype was counted between two and nine times. The V call is TRBV7-9, the J call TRBJ2-1, with 14 bases aligning to TRBD2. This CDR3 spans 16 amino acids. Germline V lookup: CDR1 SEHNR, CDR2 FQNEAQ (reference sequence). After removal of 4 bases from V and 5 bases from J, the junction contained 4 bases not matched to a gene. The CDR3 DNA follows: TGTGCCAGCAGCTCGACTAGCGGGAGGGGCCACAATGAGCAGTTCTTC. This codes for CASSSTSGRGHNEQFF.